Listed below are T cell receptor beta chains from one sample, sequenced in a study of T cells after posttransplantation cyclophosphamide. Assay used: immunoSEQ multiplex PCR; TCRdb lists only in-frame clones, some missing. The data contain about 10,000 clones, roughly four fifths of them seen just once; the ten biggest clones take up 15%. Sequenced here: PBMCs, sampled 1903 days after a stem cell transplant with posttransplant cyclophosphamide. The origin of the receptors is a female patient in her forties or fifties who received an allogeneic stem cell transplant from a related donor, was CMV-positive, and had no GVHD. The T cells may come from the graft donor. The CDR3 runs from the conserved cysteine through the conserved F or W. A D gene is named only where the DNA matches it firmly. The size entry is marked missing in some rows and otherwise reads once, few, many or a size class.

J: TRBJ2-3; V: TRBV6-5; D: -; size: -; CDR3: CASSSTDTQYF; DNA: TGTGCCAGCAGCTCCACAGATACGCAGTATTTT
J: TRBJ1-5; V: TRBV10-3; D: TRBD1; size: -; CDR3: CAISKGQGANQPQHF; DNA: TGTGCCATCAGTAAGGGACAGGGGGCGAATCAGCCCCAGCATTTT
J: TRBJ2-2; V: TRBV28; D: TRBD1; size: -; CDR3: CASSAGQGAKSGELFF; DNA: TGTGCCAGCAGCGCCGGACAGGGGGCGAAAAGCGGGGAGCTGTTTTTT
J: TRBJ2-1; V: TRBV5-1; D: TRBD2; size: -; CDR3: CASSPGTSADNEQFF; DNA: TGCGCCAGCAGCCCCGGGACTAGCGCCGACAATGAGCAGTTCTTC
J: TRBJ2-5; V: TRBV28; D: -; size: -; CDR3: CASSAGLPKAETQYF; DNA: TGTGCCAGCAGCGCGGGACTCCCTAAGGCAGAGACCCAGTACTTC
J: TRBJ1-1; V: TRBV6-5; D: -; size: -; CDR3: CASSQGRGNTEAFF; DNA: TGTGCCAGCAGCCAAGGCAGGGGGAACACTGAAGCTTTCTTT
J: TRBJ1-5; V: TRBV5-1; D: -; size: few; CDR3: CASSFGGNNQPQHF; DNA: TGCGCCAGCAGCTTCGGGGGAAATAATCAGCCCCAGCATTTT
J: TRBJ2-7; V: TRBV7-8; D: -; size: -; CDR3: CASTQPRGTSYEQYF; DNA: TGTGCCAGCACCCAGCCCAGGGGAACCTCCTACGAGCAGTACTTC
J: TRBJ1-1; V: TRBV2; D: -; size: -; CDR3: CASSDELWTEAFF; DNA: TGTGCCAGCAGTGACGAGTTGTGGACTGAAGCTTTCTTT
J: TRBJ2-1; V: TRBV9; D: TRBD2; size: -; CDR3: CASSVGSGGYNEQFF; DNA: TGTGCCAGCAGCGTAGGGAGCGGGGGCTACAATGAGCAGTTCTTC
J: TRBJ2-1; V: TRBV6-4; D: TRBD2; size: -; CDR3: CASRQAGGNEQFF; DNA: TGTGCCAGCAGACAAGCGGGGGGAAATGAGCAGTTCTTC
J: TRBJ1-5; V: TRBV19; D: TRBD1; size: few; CDR3: CASRDRGQGSNQPQHF; DNA: TGTGCCAGTAGAGATCGAGGACAGGGTAGCAATCAGCCCCAGCATTTT
J: TRBJ1-1; V: TRBV5-4; D: -; size: -; CDR3: CASGRDTLNTEAFF; DNA: TGTGCCAGCGGAAGGGACACGTTGAACACTGAAGCTTTCTTT
J: TRBJ1-2; V: TRBV23-1; D: TRBD1; size: once; CDR3: CASSLLPTGVYDGYTF; DNA: TGCGCCAGCAGCCTTTTGCCGACAGGGGTTTATGATGGCTACACCTTC
J: TRBJ2-7; V: TRBV2; D: -; size: few; CDR3: CASSARRASYEQYF; DNA: TGTGCCAGCAGTGCACGTAGAGCTTCCTACGAGCAGTACTTC
J: TRBJ2-3; V: TRBV20-1; D: -; size: -; CDR3: CSVESTDTQYF; DNA: TGCAGTGTGGAGAGCACAGATACGCAGTATTTT
J: TRBJ2-7; V: TRBV5-6; D: TRBD1; size: -; CDR3: CASSFDRGNEQYF; DNA: TGTGCCAGCAGCTTTGACAGGGGGAACGAGCAGTACTTC
J: TRBJ2-7; V: TRBV2; D: TRBD1; size: -; CDR3: CASTRDRAYEQYF; DNA: TGTGCCAGCACCCGGGACAGAGCCTACGAGCAGTACTTC
J: TRBJ2-7; V: TRBV19; D: -; size: -; CDR3: CASSMWSGEQYF; DNA: TGTGCCAGTAGTATGTGGTCAGGCGAGCAGTACTTC
J: TRBJ2-7; V: TRBV11-1; D: -; size: -; CDR3: CASSKIGRGGDYEQYF; DNA: TGTGCCAGCTCTAAAATAGGGCGAGGAGGGGACTACGAGCAGTACTTC
J: TRBJ1-1; V: TRBV7-2; D: -; size: -; CDR3: CASNRPRGENTEAFF; DNA: TGTGCCAGCAACCGCCCCAGGGGAGAGAACACTGAAGCTTTCTTT